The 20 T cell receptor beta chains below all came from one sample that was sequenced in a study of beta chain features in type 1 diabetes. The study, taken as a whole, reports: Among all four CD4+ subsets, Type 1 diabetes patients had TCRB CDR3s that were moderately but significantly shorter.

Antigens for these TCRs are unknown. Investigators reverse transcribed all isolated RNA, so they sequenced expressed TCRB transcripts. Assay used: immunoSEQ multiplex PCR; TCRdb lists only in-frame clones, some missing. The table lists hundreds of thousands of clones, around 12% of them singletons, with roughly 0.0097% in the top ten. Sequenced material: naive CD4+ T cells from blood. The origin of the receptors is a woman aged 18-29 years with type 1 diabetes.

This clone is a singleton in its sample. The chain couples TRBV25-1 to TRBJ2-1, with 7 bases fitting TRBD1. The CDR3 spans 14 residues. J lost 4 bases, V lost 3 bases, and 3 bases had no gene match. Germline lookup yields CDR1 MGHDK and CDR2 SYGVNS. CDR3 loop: CASSEDRPYNEQFF. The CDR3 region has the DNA TGTGCCAGCAGTGAGGACAGGCCGTACAATGAGCAGTTCTTC. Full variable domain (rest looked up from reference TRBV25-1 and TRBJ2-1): EADIYQTPRYLVIGTGKKITLECSQTMGHDKMYWYQQDPGMELHLIHYSYGVNSTEKGDLSSESTVSRIRTEHFPLTLESARPSHTSQYLCASSEDRPYNEQFFGPGTRLTVL.

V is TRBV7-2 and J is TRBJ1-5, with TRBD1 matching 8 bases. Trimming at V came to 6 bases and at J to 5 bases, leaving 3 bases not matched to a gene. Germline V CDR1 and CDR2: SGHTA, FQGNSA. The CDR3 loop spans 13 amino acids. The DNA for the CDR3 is TGTGCCAGCAGTCAACAGGGGGATCAGCCCCAGCATTTT. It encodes CASSQQGDQPQHF.

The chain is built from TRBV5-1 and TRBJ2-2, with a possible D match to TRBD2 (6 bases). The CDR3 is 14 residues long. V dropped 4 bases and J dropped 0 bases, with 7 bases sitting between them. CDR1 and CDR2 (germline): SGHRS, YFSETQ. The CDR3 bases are TGCGCCAGCAGCACGGGGGCGAACACCGGGGAGCTGTTTTTT. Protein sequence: CASSTGANTGELFF.

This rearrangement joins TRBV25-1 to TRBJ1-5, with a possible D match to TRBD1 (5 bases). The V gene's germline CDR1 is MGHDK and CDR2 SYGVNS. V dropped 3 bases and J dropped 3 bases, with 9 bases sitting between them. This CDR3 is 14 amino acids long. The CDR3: CASSDKTVNQPQHF. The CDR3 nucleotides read TGTGCCAGCAGTGATAAGACAGTCAATCAGCCCCAGCATTTT.

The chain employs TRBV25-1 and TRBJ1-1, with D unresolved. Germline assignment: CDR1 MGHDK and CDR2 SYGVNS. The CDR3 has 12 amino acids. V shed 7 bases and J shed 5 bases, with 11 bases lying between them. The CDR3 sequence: CASTRTETEAFF. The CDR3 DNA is TGTGCCAGCACTCGTACTGAAACTGAAGCTTTCTTT.

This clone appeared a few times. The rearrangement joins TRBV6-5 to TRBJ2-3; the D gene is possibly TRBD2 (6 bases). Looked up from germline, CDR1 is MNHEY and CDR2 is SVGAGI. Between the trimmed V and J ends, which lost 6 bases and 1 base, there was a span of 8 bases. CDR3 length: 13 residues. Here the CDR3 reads CASRPSGTDTQYF. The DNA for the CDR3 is TGTGCCAGCAGACCTAGCGGCACAGATACGCAGTATTTT.

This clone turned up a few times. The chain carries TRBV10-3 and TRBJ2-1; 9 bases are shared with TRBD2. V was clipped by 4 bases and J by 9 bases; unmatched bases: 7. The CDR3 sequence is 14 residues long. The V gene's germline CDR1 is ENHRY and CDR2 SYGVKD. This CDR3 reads CAISGLAEMGEQFF. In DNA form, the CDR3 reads TGTGCCATCAGTGGACTAGCGGAGATGGGTGAGCAGTTCTTC.

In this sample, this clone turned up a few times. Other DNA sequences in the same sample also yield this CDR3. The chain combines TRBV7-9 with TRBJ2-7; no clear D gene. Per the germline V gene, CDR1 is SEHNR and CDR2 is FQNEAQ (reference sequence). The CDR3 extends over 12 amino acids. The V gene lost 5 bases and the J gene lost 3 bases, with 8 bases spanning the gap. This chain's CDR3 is CASSATVYEQYF. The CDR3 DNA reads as TGTGCCAGCAGCGCTACAGTCTACGAGCAGTACTTC.

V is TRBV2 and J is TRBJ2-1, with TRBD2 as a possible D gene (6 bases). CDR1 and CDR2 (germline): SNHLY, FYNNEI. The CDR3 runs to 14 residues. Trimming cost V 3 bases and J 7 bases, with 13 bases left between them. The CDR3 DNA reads TGTGCCAGCAGTGAGTTGCGGGGTAGAAATGAGCAGTTCTTC. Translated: CASSELRGRNEQFF.

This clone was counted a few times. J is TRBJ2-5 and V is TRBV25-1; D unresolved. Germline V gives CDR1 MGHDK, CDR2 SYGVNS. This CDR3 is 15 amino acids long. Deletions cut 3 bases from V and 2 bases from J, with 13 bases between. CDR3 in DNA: TGTGCCAGCAGTGATTCGGTCGGTTGGCAAGAGACCCAGTACTTC. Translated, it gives CASSDSVGWQETQYF.

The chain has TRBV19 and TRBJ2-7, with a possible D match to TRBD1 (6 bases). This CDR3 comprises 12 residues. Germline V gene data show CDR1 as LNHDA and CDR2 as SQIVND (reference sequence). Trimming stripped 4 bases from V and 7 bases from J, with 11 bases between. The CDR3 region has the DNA TGTGCCAGTAGTACCTCAGGGGTTGAGCAGTACTTC. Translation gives CASSTSGVEQYF.

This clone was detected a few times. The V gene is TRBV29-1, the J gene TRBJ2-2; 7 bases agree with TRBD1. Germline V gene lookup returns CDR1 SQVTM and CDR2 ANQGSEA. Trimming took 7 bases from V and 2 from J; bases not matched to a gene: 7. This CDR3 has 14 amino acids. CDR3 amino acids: CSAKTGSNTGELFF. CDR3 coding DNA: TGCAGCGCCAAGACAGGGAGTAACACCGGGGAGCTGTTTTTT.

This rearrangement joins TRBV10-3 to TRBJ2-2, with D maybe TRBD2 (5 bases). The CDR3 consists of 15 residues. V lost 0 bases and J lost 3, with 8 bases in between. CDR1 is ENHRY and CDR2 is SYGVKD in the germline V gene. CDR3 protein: CAISESRGYTGELFF. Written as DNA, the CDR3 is TGTGCCATCAGTGAGTCGCGAGGGTACACCGGGGAGCTGTTTTTT.

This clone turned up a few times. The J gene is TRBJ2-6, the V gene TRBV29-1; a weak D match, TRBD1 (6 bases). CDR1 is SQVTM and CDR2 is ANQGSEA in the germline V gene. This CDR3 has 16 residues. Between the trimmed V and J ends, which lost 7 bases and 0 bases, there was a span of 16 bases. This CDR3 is CSDPPGQTSGANVLTF. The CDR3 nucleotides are TGCAGCGACCCACCGGGACAAACCTCTGGGGCCAACGTCCTGACTTTC.

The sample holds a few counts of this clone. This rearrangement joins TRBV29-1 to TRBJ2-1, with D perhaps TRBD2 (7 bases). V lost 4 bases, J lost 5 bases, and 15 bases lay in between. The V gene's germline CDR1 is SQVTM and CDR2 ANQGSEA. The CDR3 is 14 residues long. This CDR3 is CSVAGEGVNNEQFF. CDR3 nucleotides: TGCAGCGTTGCGGGGGAGGGGGTTAACAATGAGCAGTTCTTC.

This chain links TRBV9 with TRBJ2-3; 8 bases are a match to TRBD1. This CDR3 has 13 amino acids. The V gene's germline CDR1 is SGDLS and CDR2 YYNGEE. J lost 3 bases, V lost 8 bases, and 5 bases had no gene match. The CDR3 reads CARPGQGTDTQYF. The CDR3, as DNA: TGTGCCAGACCCGGACAGGGAACAGATACGCAGTATTTT.

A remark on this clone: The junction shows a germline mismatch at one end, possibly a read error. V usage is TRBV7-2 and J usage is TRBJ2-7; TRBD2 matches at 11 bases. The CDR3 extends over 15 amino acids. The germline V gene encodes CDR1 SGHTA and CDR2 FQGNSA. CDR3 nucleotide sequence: TGTGCCAGCAGTTTAGCGGGAGGGCCTCTTAGCGAGCAGTACTTC. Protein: CASSLAGGPLSEQYF.

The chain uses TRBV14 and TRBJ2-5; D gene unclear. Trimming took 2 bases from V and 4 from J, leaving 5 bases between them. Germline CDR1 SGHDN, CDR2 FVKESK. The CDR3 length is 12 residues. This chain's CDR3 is CASSQFRETQYF. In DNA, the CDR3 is TGTGCCAGCAGCCAATTCCGAGAGACCCAGTACTTC.

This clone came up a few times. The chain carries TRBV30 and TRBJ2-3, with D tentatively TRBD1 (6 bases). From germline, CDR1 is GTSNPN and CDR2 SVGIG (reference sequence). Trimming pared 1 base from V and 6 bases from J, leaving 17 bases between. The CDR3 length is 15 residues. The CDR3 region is CAWSGLGAHQDTQYF. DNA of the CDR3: TGTGCCTGGAGTGGATTGGGGGCGCATCAGGATACGCAGTATTTT.

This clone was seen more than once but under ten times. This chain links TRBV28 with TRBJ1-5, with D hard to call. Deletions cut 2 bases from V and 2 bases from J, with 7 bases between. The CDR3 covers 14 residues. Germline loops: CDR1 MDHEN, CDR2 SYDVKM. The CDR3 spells CASSLGQRNQPQHF. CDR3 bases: TGTGCCAGCAGTTTAGGGCAGCGCAATCAGCCCCAGCATTTT.